This T cell receptor beta chain was captured in a study of control samples from healthy donors and cancer patients. The V gene's germline CDR1 is ENHRY and CDR2 SYGVKD. The CDR3 runs 14 residues. Trimming removed 2 bases from V and 3 bases from J, with 7 bases in between. Some clones are missing from TCRdb's copy, which holds only in-frame ones; the method was immunoSEQ multiplex PCR. Of approximately 46,000 clones listed, roughly nine tenths are singletons. Sequences were obtained from PBMCs. The clonotype originates from a man aged 25 to 40 with colorectal cancer. The rearrangement uses TRBV10-3 and TRBJ1-4; D remains ambiguous. This CDR3 is CAISEGSPNEKLFF. The CDR3 DNA reads as TGTGCCATCAGTGAGGGGTCGCCTAATGAAAAACTGTTTTTT.